These T cell receptor beta chains were read from a single sample in a study of blood T cell repertoires in COVID-19. Using immunoSEQ multiplex PCR, the repertoire was profiled, and TCRdb retains in-frame clones only, with some absent. The data contain about 220,000 clones, roughly 80% of them seen just once; the ten biggest clones take up roughly 5.3%. The sample consisted of peripheral blood. The receptors shown here come from a woman aged 60-75 years who had recovered from COVID-19. Each CDR3 is given with its conserved first and last residue. Expanded clones get a size class; other rows say once, few or many, or leave the size out.

CDR3: CASSLDFSYNSPLHF
size: -
V: TRBV5-1
J: TRBJ1-6

CDR3: CASSRTGARSSGNTIYF
size: once
V: TRBV5-8
J: TRBJ1-3

CDR3: CASSQPLAGYNEQFF
size: -
V: TRBV4-1
J: TRBJ2-1

CDR3: CASLAGGDDEQFF
size: few
V: TRBV6-6
J: TRBJ2-1

CDR3: CASSMSGAHNYGYTF
size: -
V: TRBV19
J: TRBJ1-2

CDR3: CAWGLGQGREAFF
size: -
V: TRBV30
J: TRBJ1-1

CDR3: CASSLVVGDRGLSEKLFF
size: once
V: TRBV7-9
J: TRBJ1-4

CDR3: CASSYREYNSPLHF
size: -
V: TRBV6-5
J: TRBJ1-6

CDR3: CATNRVNSPLHF
size: -
V: TRBV24-1
J: TRBJ1-6

CDR3: CASSPTSRTGGTDTQYF
size: -
V: TRBV9
J: TRBJ2-3

CDR3: CASSGTGVGEKLFF
size: -
V: TRBV5-6
J: TRBJ1-4

CDR3: CASSLVGWGQTNEKLFF
size: -
V: TRBV7-9
J: TRBJ1-4

CDR3: CASSLGTSGGASDTQYF
size: -
V: TRBV7-9
J: TRBJ2-3

CDR3: CASSQGHSFSGEQYF
size: -
V: TRBV4-1
J: TRBJ2-7

CDR3: CASSLGGRGVTEAFF
size: -
V: TRBV7-2
J: TRBJ1-1

CDR3: CASRWDSYSNQPQHF
size: -
V: TRBV19
J: TRBJ1-5

CDR3: CASSNPREGTDTQYF
size: -
V: TRBV6-5
J: TRBJ2-3

CDR3: CASSRGTDNSPLHF
size: -
V: TRBV5-5
J: TRBJ1-6

CDR3: CATSDSPSGGYDTQYF
size: -
V: TRBV24-1
J: TRBJ2-3

CDR3: CAIKGTGVHEQYF
size: -
V: TRBV10-3
J: TRBJ2-7

CDR3: CASSFVQGSEKLFF
size: -
V: TRBV7-4
J: TRBJ1-4

CDR3: CASSDPRQGSHGELFF
size: -
V: TRBV25-1
J: TRBJ2-2

CDR3: CASSLGLGLTEAFF
size: -
V: TRBV5-1
J: TRBJ1-1

CDR3: CASSPRDRDGYTF
size: -
V: TRBV18
J: TRBJ1-2

CDR3: CASSGRGTQPQHF
size: -
V: TRBV7-2
J: TRBJ1-5

CDR3: CASSFRGYGYTF
size: few
V: TRBV6-5
J: TRBJ1-2

CDR3: CASSPNRDRGTEAFF
size: -
V: TRBV7-2
J: TRBJ1-1

CDR3: CASSPTVNTEAFF
size: -
V: TRBV12-3/TRBV12-4
J: TRBJ1-1

CDR3: CASSLVPDSYGYTF
size: -
V: TRBV5-5
J: TRBJ1-2

CDR3: CASSGRDSNYGYTF
size: -
V: TRBV19
J: TRBJ1-2

CDR3: CASSLVQGNTEAFF
size: -
V: TRBV7-8
J: TRBJ1-1

CDR3: CATSGAGGTDTQYF
size: -
V: TRBV24-1
J: TRBJ2-3

CDR3: CASSQALAGSSYEQYF
size: few
V: TRBV4-2
J: TRBJ2-7

CDR3: CASSDHTRGNTGELFF
size: -
V: TRBV10-2
J: TRBJ2-2

CDR3: CSVEGRDRATDTQYF
size: -
V: TRBV29-1
J: TRBJ2-3

CDR3: CASSGLQGWAGELFF
size: -
V: TRBV9
J: TRBJ2-2

CDR3: CASNQANYGYTF
size: -
V: TRBV6-5
J: TRBJ1-2

CDR3: CASSEIQGGTEAFF
size: -
V: TRBV2
J: TRBJ1-1

CDR3: CASSAQRGGRETQYF
size: -
V: TRBV13
J: TRBJ2-5

CDR3: CASSVGGAVTYEQYF
size: -
V: TRBV9
J: TRBJ2-7

CDR3: CASNRQGLNYGYTF
size: few
V: TRBV2
J: TRBJ1-2

CDR3: CASSLVSQETQYF
size: -
V: TRBV5-6
J: TRBJ2-5

CDR3: CASRTGQGAYEQYF
size: -
V: TRBV6-5
J: TRBJ2-7

CDR3: CASSPGRGTEAFF
size: -
V: TRBV18
J: TRBJ1-1

CDR3: CASRNQGAGSSEQYF
size: -
V: TRBV27
J: TRBJ2-7

CDR3: CATLKGGAGTGELFF
size: once
V: TRBV6-5
J: TRBJ2-2

CDR3: CASSVGLAGGPYQETQYF
size: -
V: TRBV13
J: TRBJ2-5

CDR3: CSPQKPGYASEQYF
size: -
V: TRBV29-1
J: TRBJ2-7

CDR3: CASSADSDLFYGYTF
size: -
V: TRBV7-9
J: TRBJ1-2

CDR3: CSVTGTSGTSSYEQYF
size: -
V: TRBV29-1
J: TRBJ2-7

CDR3: CASRVAGRGETQYF
size: -
V: TRBV19
J: TRBJ2-5

CDR3: CASSEAGGWETQYF
size: -
V: TRBV6-1
J: TRBJ2-5

CDR3: CASSELGRVDTQYF
size: once
V: TRBV19
J: TRBJ2-3

CDR3: CASTVVLAGGNEQFF
size: -
V: TRBV6-5
J: TRBJ2-1

CDR3: CASSLRDRPPWEQYF
size: -
V: TRBV7-2
J: TRBJ2-7

CDR3: CASSVSGTSGRHEQFF
size: -
V: TRBV9
J: TRBJ2-1

CDR3: CASSLGLGHGYTF
size: -
V: TRBV7-2
J: TRBJ1-2

CDR3: CASSLEQHTEAFF
size: -
V: TRBV5-5
J: TRBJ1-1

CDR3: CASSGTGQIDSYEQYF
size: -
V: TRBV7-9
J: TRBJ2-7